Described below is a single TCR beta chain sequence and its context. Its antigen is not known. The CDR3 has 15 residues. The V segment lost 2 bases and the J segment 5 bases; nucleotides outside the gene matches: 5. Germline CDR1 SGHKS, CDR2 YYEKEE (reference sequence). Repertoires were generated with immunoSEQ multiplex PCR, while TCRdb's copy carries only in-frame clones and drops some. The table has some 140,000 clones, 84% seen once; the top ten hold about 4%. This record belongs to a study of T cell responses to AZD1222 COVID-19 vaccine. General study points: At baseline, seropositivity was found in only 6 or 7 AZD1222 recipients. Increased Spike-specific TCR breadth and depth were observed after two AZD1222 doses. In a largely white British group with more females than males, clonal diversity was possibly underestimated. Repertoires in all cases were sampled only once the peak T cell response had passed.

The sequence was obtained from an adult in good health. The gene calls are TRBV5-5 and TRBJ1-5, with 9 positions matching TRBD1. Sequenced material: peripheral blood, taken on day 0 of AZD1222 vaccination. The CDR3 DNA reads TGTGCCAGCAGCTTCAGCACAGGGGGCGATCAGCCCCAGCATTTT. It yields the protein CASSFSTGGDQPQHF.